These 12 T cell receptor beta chains came from one sample sequenced in a study of immune evolution from preneoplasia to lung adenocarcinoma. Sequenced by immunoSEQ multiplex PCR; TCRdb stores in-frame clones only, minus some. The sample lists some 15,000 clones, roughly 87% occurring once. The specimen was FFPE lung adenocarcinoma in situ tissue. These TCRs come from a donor at least 70 years old with lung adenocarcinoma.

The V and J genes are TRBV7-3 and TRBJ2-2; D not resolved. Germline loops: CDR1 SGHTA, CDR2 FQGTGA. V lost 4 bases to trimming and J lost 2 bases, with 2 bases between them. This CDR3 has 12 amino acids. CDR3 sequence: CASSSNTGELFF. CDR3 in DNA: TGTGCCAGCAGCTCCAACACCGGGGAGCTGTTTTTT.

The chain couples TRBV7-9 to TRBJ2-7, with D tentatively TRBD1 (5 bases). Germline V gene lookup returns CDR1 SEHNR and CDR2 FQNEAQ (reference sequence). The CDR3 is made up of 12 amino acids. V was shortened by 2 bases and J by 6 bases, with 8 bases between the two germline ends. The CDR3 loop is CASSLQGGEQYF. The CDR3 nucleotides are TGTGCCAGCAGCTTACAGGGTGGCGAGCAGTACTTC.

The gene calls are TRBV5-1 and TRBJ2-7, with D perhaps TRBD1 (8 bases). Germline CDR1 reads SGHRS; CDR2 reads YFSETQ. The V end lost 4 bases, the J end lost 3 bases, and 17 bases lay between the germline ends. CDR3 length: 15 amino acids. DNA for the CDR3: TGCGCCAGCAGCACAGGGGGGGAAAAACTCTACGAGCAGTACTTC. It translates to CASSTGGEKLYEQYF.

This chain connects TRBV19 to TRBJ2-1; D not resolved. Germline loops: CDR1 LNHDA, CDR2 SQIVND (reference sequence). CDR3 length: 16 amino acids. V lost 3 bases, J lost 1 base, and 13 bases lay in between. The CDR3 DNA sequence: TGTGCCAGTAGTATGGGCCTTAGGGTTTCCTACAATGAGCAGTTCTTC. Translating gives CASSMGLRVSYNEQFF.

This clone showed up just once. This chain uses TRBV4-2 with TRBJ2-2, with TRBD2 matching over 7 bases. This CDR3 is 17 amino acids long. Germline values: CDR1 LGHNA, CDR2 YNFKEQ. Unmatched junction bases numbered 8, after V lost 1 base and J lost 3 bases. Written as DNA, the CDR3 is TGTGCCAGCAGCCAAGCTCAAGCGGGATGGGACACCGGGGAGCTGTTTTTT. It codes for CASSQAQAGWDTGELFF.

This chain connects TRBV18 to TRBJ1-1, with 8 positions matching TRBD1. Germline V gene lookup returns CDR1 KGHSH and CDR2 LQKENI. With V trimmed by 6 bases and J by 6 bases, 9 bases remained unmatched. The CDR3 extends over 14 amino acids. The CDR3, as DNA: TGTGCCAGCTCCGAGGCACAGGGGGTCTCTGAAGCTTTCTTT. Its protein is CASSEAQGVSEAFF.

This chain uses TRBV6-1 with TRBJ1-1, with a weak D call TRBD1 (5 bases). This CDR3 has 13 amino acids. Germline CDR1 reads MNHNS; CDR2 reads SASEGT. Between the trimmed V and J ends, which lost 9 bases and 11 bases, there was a span of 22 bases. CDR3 residues: CASRGVDLKGAFF. CDR3 nucleotides: TGTGCCAGTCGAGGGGTTGACTTAAAAGGGGCTTTCTTT.

The chain joins TRBV2 to TRBJ2-7; D remains unclear. There are 12 residues in the CDR3. The germline CDR1 and CDR2 sequences are SNHLY and FYNNEI. V gave up 4 bases and J gave up 6 bases, with 10 bases separating them. The CDR3 coding sequence is TGTGCCAGCAGTGGTTCCGGCGGCGAGCAGTACTTC. It is translated as CASSGSGGEQYF.

J is TRBJ1-4 and V is TRBV2, with 8 bases matching TRBD1. Per the germline V gene, CDR1 is SNHLY and CDR2 is FYNNEI. The CDR3 is 16 amino acids. Germline trimming cut 6 bases from V and 0 bases from J; bases unmatched to any gene: 6. CDR3 sequence reads: CASSRDRTPTNEKLFF. The CDR3 nucleotides read TGTGCCAGCAGCCGGGACAGGACTCCAACTAATGAAAAACTGTTTTTT.

This clone was seen once. This chain joins TRBV7-9 and TRBJ1-3, with D uncertain. The CDR3 length is 13 residues. Germline V gives CDR1 SEHNR, CDR2 FQNEAQ (reference sequence). Trimming shortened V by 11 bases and J by 0 bases, and 11 bases separated the two germline ends. CDR3 residues: CAVWVSSGNTIYF. In DNA form, the CDR3 reads TGTGCCGTCTGGGTCAGCTCTGGAAACACCATATATTTT.

The rearrangement links TRBV2 to TRBJ2-7; 8 nucleotides match TRBD2. The CDR3 has 13 residues. CDR1 is SNHLY and CDR2 is FYNNEI in the germline V gene. With 7 bases clipped from V and 2 bases from J, the junction kept 4 bases outside the gene matches. CDR3 in amino acids: CASKTLAAYEQYF. CDR3 sequence (DNA): TGTGCCAGCAAGACACTAGCGGCCTACGAGCAGTACTTC.

This chain joins TRBV2 and TRBJ2-5, with 12 bases fitting TRBD2. The junction had 0 bases not matched to a gene; V was cut back by 4 bases and J by 0 bases. The CDR3 has 15 residues. Looked up from germline, CDR1 is SNHLY and CDR2 is FYNNEI. The CDR3 nucleotides read TGTGCCAGCAGTGGACTAGCGGGAGACCAAGAGACCCAGTACTTC. Translating it yields CASSGLAGDQETQYF.